This T cell receptor (beta chain) appears in the sequencing data of a study of blood T cell repertoires in COVID-19. Study-level information: Sources were T cells, B-cell-depleted T cells, or PBMCs; the material itself was cDNA or gDNA.

The participants were between roughly 18 and 89 years old and came from 24 US areas. Symptom resolution, clearance, or two negative PCRs marked the recovered donors of Cohort 3. In the study's own analysis: Amplified reference gene primers provided the basis for estimating nucleated cell counts. This table comes from immunoSEQ multiplex PCR, and its TCRdb copy is limited to in-frame clones, with some not included. Clone size and V and J calls were adopted from that table, with D and trimming inferred from the DNA. Counted here are some 110,000 clones, roughly 89% occurring once; the ten biggest clones make up about 4%. J lost 6 bases, V lost 4 bases, and 10 bases had no gene match. The germline CDR1 and CDR2 sequences are LGHNA and YNFKEQ. The CDR3 contains 16 residues.

The chain employs TRBV4-2 and TRBJ2-2; 8 nucleotides match TRBD2. This clonotype was obtained from a woman between 25 and 40 years old who had recovered from COVID-19. Sequencing was performed on PBMCs or T cells enriched from blood (not recorded which). CDR3: CASSPGVERESGELFF. The CDR3 DNA is TGTGCCAGCAGCCCCGGAGTGGAGCGGGAGTCCGGGGAGCTGTTTTTT.